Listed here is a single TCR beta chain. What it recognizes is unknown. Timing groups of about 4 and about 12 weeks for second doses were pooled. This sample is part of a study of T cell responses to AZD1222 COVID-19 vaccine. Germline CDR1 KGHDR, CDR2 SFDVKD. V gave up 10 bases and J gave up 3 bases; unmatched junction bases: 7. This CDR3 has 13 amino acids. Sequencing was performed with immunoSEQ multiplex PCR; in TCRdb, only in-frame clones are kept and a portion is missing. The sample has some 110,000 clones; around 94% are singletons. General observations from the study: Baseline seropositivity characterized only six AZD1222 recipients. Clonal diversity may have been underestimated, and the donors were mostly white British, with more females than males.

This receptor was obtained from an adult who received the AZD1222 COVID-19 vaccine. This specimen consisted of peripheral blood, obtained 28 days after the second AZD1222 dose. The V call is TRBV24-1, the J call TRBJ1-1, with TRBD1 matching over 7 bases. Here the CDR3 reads CATRQGKDTEAFF. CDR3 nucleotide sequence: TGTGCCACTAGACAGGGTAAGGACACTGAAGCTTTCTTT.